One T cell receptor (beta chain) is described in this entry. This sample was included in a study of blood T cell repertoires in COVID-19. CDR3 length equals 14 residues. Germline loops: CDR1 MNHEY, CDR2 SMNVEV (reference sequence). V was shortened by 2 bases and J by 6 bases, with 13 bases between the two germline ends. This table comes from immunoSEQ multiplex PCR, and its TCRdb copy is limited to in-frame clones, with some not included. The repertoire holds under 65,000 clones, with around nine tenths as singletons. This rearrangement joins TRBV27 to TRBJ1-2; tentatively, D is TRBD1 (5 bases). The sample consisted of peripheral blood. The clonotype originates from a woman aged 55-75 years with COVID-19, enrolled during active disease. Here the CDR3 reads CASSLSQGFHGYTF. CDR3 in DNA: TGTGCCAGCAGTTTAAGTCAGGGATTCCATGGCTACACCTTC.